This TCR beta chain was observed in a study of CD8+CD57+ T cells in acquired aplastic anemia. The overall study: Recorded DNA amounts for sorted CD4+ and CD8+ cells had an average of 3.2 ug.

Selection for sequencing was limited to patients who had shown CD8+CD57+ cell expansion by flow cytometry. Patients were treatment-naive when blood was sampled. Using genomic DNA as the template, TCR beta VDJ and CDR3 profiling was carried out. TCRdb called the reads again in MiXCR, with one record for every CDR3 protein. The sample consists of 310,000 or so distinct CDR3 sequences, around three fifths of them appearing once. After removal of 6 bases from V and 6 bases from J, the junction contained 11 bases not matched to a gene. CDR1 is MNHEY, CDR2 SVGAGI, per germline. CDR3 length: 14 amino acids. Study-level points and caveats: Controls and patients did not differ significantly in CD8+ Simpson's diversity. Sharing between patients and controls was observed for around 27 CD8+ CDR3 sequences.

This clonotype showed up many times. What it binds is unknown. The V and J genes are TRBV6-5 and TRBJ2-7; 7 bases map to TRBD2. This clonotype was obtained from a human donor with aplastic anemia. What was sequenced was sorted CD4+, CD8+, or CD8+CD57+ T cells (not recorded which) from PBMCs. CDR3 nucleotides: TGTGCCAGCAGCCCTGGGACTATTGGGCTCGAGCAGTACTTC. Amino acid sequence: CASSPGTIGLEQYF.